This is a list of T cell receptor beta chains from one sample in a study of T-cell memory formation after mild COVID-19. TCRdb re-derived calls from the 5' RACE reads in MiXCR, one entry per CDR3 protein. The table records under 650,000 distinct CDR3 sequences, more than 15% of them present only once. Sequences were obtained from PBMCs or a T cell subset sorted from them (not recorded which). The receptor set was obtained from an adult woman who had mild COVID-19 (a few samples of this study predate the infection). Cell type and time point are not known. CDR3s include the opening cysteine and the closing phenylalanine or tryptophan. A D gene is named only where the DNA matches it firmly. Expanded clones get a size class; other rows say once, few or many, or leave the size out.

>.|14|.|TRBJ1-1|TRBV9
TGTGCCAGCAGCCCCTACAGGGCCAACACTGAAGCTTTCTTT
CASSPYRANTEAFF
>TRBD2|18|.|TRBJ2-3|TRBV19
TGTGCCAGTAGTGTACTAGCGGGAGGGCCTGCTCCCACAGATACGCAGTATTTT
CASSVLAGGPAPTDTQYF
>.|11|.|TRBJ2-1|TRBV2
TGTGCCAGCAGTGAACACAATGAGCAGTTCTTC
CASSEHNEQFF
>.|15|few|TRBJ1-3|TRBV18
TGTGCCAGCTCCTTATCGGGGAGCTCTGGAAACACCATATATTTT
CASSLSGSSGNTIYF
>.|16|.|TRBJ2-1|TRBV11-3
TGTGCCAGCAGCACCCACCGGGACCAAAAGGCATATGAGCAGTTCTTC
CASSTHRDQKAYEQFF
>.|11|many|TRBJ2-5|TRBV7-9
TGTGCCAGCAGTCCCCGGGAGACCCAGTACTTC
CASSPRETQYF
>.|15|few|TRBJ1-3|TRBV7-2
TGTGCCAGCAGCTCCACTCTGAGCTCTGGAAACACCATATATTTT
CASSSTLSSGNTIYF
>.|13|few|TRBJ2-5|TRBV24-1
TGTGCCACCAGTGTAGGAGGATCGGAGACCCAGTACTTC
CATSVGGSETQYF
>.|15|.|TRBJ1-1|TRBV10-2
TGCGCCAGCAGTGATCTAGTTACAGAGAACACTGAAGCTTTCTTT
CASSDLVTENTEAFF
>.|15|few|TRBJ1-1|TRBV30
TGTGCCTGGAGTGTACTAGTAGGGAAGAACACTGAAGCTTTCTTT
CAWSVLVGKNTEAFF
>TRBD2|15|many|TRBJ2-1|TRBV10-3
TGTGCCATCAGTCCCGGGACTAGCGGACACAATGAGCAGTTCTTC
CAISPGTSGHNEQFF
>TRBD2|16|few|TRBJ2-1|TRBV7-9
TGTGCCAGCAGCTTATGGACTAGCGGGGACCTCAATGAGCAGTTCTTC
CASSLWTSGDLNEQFF
>TRBD1|13|.|TRBJ1-1|TRBV4-3
TGCGCCAGCAGCCCGGGACAGCTGATAGAAGCTTTCTTT
CASSPGQLIEAFF
>TRBD2|14|.|TRBJ2-1|TRBV20-1
TGCAGTGCTCTAGGGACTAGCGAACACAATGAGCAGTTCTTC
CSALGTSEHNEQFF
>.|15|.|TRBJ2-5|TRBV24-1
TGTGCCACCAGTGATTCCCGGGGAGCGGAAGAGACCCAGTACTTC
CATSDSRGAEETQYF
>.|14|.|TRBJ1-5|TRBV5-6
TGTGCCAGCAGCTCCCGATCGGGTAATCAGCCCCAGCATTTT
CASSSRSGNQPQHF
>.|12|many|TRBJ2-7|TRBV12-3/TRBV12-4
TGTGCCAGCAGCCCGGGTTACTACGAGCAGTACTTC
CASSPGYYEQYF
>TRBD2|18|.|TRBJ2-5|TRBV24-1
TGTGCCACCAGTGATCCCAAAGCCCTAGCGGGGGCCGAAGAGACCCAGTACTTC
CATSDPKALAGAEETQYF